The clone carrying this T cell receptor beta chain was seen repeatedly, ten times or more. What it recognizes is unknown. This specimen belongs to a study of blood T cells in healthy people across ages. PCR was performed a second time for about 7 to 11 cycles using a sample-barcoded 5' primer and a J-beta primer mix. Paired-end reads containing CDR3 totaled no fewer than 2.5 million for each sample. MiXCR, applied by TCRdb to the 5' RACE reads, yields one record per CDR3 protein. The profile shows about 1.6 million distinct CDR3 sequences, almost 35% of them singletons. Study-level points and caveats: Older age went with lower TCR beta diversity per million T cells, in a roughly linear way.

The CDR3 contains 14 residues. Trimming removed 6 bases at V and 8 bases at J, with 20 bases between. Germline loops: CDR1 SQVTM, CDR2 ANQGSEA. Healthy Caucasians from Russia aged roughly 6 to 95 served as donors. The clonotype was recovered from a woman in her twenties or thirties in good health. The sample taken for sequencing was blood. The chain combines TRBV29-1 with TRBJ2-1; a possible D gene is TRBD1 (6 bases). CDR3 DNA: TGCAGCGTGGACGCCGGACAGATTCGGGATGAGCAGTTCTTC. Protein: CSVDAGQIRDEQFF.